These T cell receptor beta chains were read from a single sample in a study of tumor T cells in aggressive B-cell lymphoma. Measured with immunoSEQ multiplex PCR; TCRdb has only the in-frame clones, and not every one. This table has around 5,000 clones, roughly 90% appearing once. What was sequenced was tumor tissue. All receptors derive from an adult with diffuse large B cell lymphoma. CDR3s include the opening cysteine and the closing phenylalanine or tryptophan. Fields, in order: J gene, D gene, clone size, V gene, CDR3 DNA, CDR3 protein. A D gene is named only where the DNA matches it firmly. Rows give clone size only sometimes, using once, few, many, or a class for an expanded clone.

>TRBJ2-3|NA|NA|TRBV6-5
TGTGCCAGCAGTTACCTGACAGAAGATACGCAGTATTTT
CASSYLTEDTQYF
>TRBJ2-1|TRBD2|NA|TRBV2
TGTGCCGGAAGTAGCGGGGGGGCGGCTGAGCAGTTCTTC
CAGSSGGAAEQFF
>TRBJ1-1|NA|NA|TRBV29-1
TGCAGCTCCGTGGTGGGCACGAACACTGAAGCTTTCTTT
CSSVVGTNTEAFF
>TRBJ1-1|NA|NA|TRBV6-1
TGTGCCAGCAGTTTTCCCGGTTTTGCTTCTATGGAAGCTTTCTTT
CASSFPGFASMEAFF
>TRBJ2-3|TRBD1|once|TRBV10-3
TGTGCCATTCAACAGGGGCCAGATACGCAGTATTTT
CAIQQGPDTQYF
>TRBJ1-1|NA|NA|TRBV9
TGTGCCAGCAGCTCCACCGGGATGAACACTGAAGCTTTCTTT
CASSSTGMNTEAFF
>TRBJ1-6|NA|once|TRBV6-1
TGTGCCAGCACCGCGGGGCCCTATAATTCACCCCTCCACTTT
CASTAGPYNSPLHF
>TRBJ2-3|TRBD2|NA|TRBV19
TGTGCCAGTAGTATCGGGGGGGCTACAGATACGCAGTATTTT
CASSIGGATDTQYF
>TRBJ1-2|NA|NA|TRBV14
TGTGCCAGCAGCCTGGACAGAAATTATGGCTACACCTTC
CASSLDRNYGYTF
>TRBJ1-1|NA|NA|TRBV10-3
TGTGCCACTCGTGAGAGGGGGATGAACACTGAAGCTTTCTTT
CATRERGMNTEAFF
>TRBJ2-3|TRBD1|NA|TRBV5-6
TGTGCCAGCAGCTTGGTTGTGACAGGGGCAGATACGCAGTATTTT
CASSLVVTGADTQYF
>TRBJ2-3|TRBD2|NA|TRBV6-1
TGTGCCAGCAGTGAACCGGGACTAGCGGCAGCCGATAGAGTTTTT
CASSEPGLAAADRVF
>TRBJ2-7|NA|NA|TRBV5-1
TGCGCCAGTATCCTCCAGTCCAACTACGAGCAGTACTTC
CASILQSNYEQYF
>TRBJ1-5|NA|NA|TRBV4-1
TGCGCCAGCAGCCAACAGGGAAGCAATCAGCCCCAGCATTTT
CASSQQGSNQPQHF
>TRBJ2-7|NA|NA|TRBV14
TGTGCCAGCAGCCAAGATGGAGGACGGAGCTACGAGCAGTACTTC
CASSQDGGRSYEQYF
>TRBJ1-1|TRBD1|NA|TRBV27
TGTGCCAGCAGTTTCCGGACAGGGAAAACTGAAGCTTTCTTT
CASSFRTGKTEAFF
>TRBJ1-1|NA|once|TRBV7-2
TGTGCCAGCAGCTTAACGACAGGGAACACTGAAGCTTTCTTT
CASSLTTGNTEAFF
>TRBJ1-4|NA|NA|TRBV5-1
TGTGCCAGCAGCTGGGGACAAGCAACTAGTGAAAAACTGTTTTTT
CASSWGQATSEKLFF
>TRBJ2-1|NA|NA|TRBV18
TGTGCCAGCTCACCCTTGTATGAGCAGTTCTTC
CASSPLYEQFF
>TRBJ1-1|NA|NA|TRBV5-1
TGCGCCAGCAGCTTGGACGGAGGTCACGGAGCTTTCTTT
CASSLDGGHGAFF
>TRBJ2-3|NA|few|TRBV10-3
TGTGCCATCAGAAACCCTAGCGAGCGCACAGATACGCAGTATTTT
CAIRNPSERTDTQYF
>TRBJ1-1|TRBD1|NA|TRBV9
TGTGCCAGCAGCGTAGGTTCGGGACAGGGGGACACTGAAGCTTTCTTT
CASSVGSGQGDTEAFF
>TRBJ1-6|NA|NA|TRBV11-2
TGTGCCAGCAGCTTAGATGGGGGCAGGGGCCACTATAATTCACCCCTCCACTTT
CASSLDGGRGHYNSPLHF
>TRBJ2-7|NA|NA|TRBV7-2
TGTGCCAGCAGCTCTGAGCCGGGACTCTGGCCCTACGAGCAGTACTTT
CASSSEPGLWPYEQYF
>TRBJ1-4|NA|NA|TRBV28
TGTGCCAGCAGTCCCGACCGGACTGATGAAAAACTGTTTTTT
CASSPDRTDEKLFF
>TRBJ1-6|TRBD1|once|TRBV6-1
TGTGCCAGCAGTGATAGACAGGGGAAGTCACCCCTCCACTTT
CASSDRQGKSPLHF
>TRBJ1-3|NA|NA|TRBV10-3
TGTGCCATCAGTGACCCTAACAGGGACCCTGGAAACACCATATATTTT
CAISDPNRDPGNTIYF
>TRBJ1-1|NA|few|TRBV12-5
TGTGCTAGTGGTTTGGTTGTTTCAGGCACAACTGAAGCTTTCTTT
CASGLVVSGTTEAFF
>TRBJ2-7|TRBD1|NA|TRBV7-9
TGTGCCAGCAGCCTCGGGGGGGACAGGGGTTCCTACGAGCAGTACTTC
CASSLGGDRGSYEQYF
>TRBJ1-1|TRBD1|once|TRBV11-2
TGTGCCAGCACACGGGACAGGGTCCTGAACACTGAAGCTTTCTTT
CASTRDRVLNTEAFF